One sample yielded the 15 T cell receptor beta chains listed below, sequenced in a study of a mutant IDH1 vaccine in newly diagnosed glioma (dated by TCRdb to the early 2020s). Library method: the immunoSEQ multiplex PCR assay. TCRdb carries this immuneACCESS record with in-frame sequences only. Its versions omit some clonotypes, under half of them owing to an unresolved V gene in the studies checked, with the rest unexplained. The sample profile shows approximately 100,000 clones; around 92% of them were found once. 0.75% to 0.95% of the sample belongs to the ten largest clones. Reading the label with the study, this specimen's time point is: week 47, end of study. Each vaccine dose, consisting of 300 ug of a 20-mer mutant IDH1 peptide in Montanide, was administered subcutaneously with topical imiquimod. These receptors' antigens are unknown. Material: PBMCs, obtained from a glioma patient whose treatment included an IDH1 peptide vaccine. All receptors derive from a woman in her forties or fifties with glioma.

The chain couples TRBV28 to TRBJ2-7; TRBD1 agrees at 11 bases. CDR1 MDHEN and CDR2 SYDVKM come from the germline V gene. Germline trimming cut 7 bases from V and 3 bases from J; bases unmatched to any gene: 17. The CDR3 consists of 18 residues. The CDR3 loop is CASNSGTGGWGTSYEQYF. CDR3 DNA sequence: TGTGCCAGCAATTCCGGGACAGGGGGTTGGGGAACTAGCTACGAGCAGTACTTC.

Here the CDR3 reads CASSQGPIRAGGGYEQYF. The CDR3 DNA reads TGTGCCAGCAGCCAAGGCCCGATCCGAGCGGGAGGCGGGTACGAGCAGTACTTC. The J gene is TRBJ2-7, the V gene TRBV4-2; 9 nucleotides align to TRBD2. CDR1 and CDR2 from the germline V gene are LGHNA and YNFKEQ. J gave up 4 bases and V 1 base, and 14 bases lay outside the gene matches. The CDR3 contains 18 residues.

The V call is TRBV7-6, the J call TRBJ2-2; possible D gene TRBD1, 6 bases. CDR3 length: 13 amino acids. Trimming removed 5 bases at V and 5 bases at J, with 9 bases between. CDR1 is SGHVS, CDR2 FNYEAQ, per germline. The chain's CDR3 is CASSTGTTGELFF. The DNA for the CDR3 is TGTGCCAGCAGCACCGGGACAACCGGGGAGCTGTTTTTT.

The chain uses TRBV19 and TRBJ1-4; maybe TRBD1 (5 bases). The V end was cut by 3 bases, the J end by 8 bases, with 13 bases between. The CDR3 sequence is 14 residues long. Germline CDR1 LNHDA, CDR2 SQIVND (reference sequence). As DNA, the CDR3 is TGTGCCAGTAGTATTGGCCAGGGCAGAGAAAAACTGTTTTTT. Translation: CASSIGQGREKLFF.

This clone was observed a handful of times. The chain uses TRBV9 and TRBJ2-1, with 9 bases fitting TRBD2. Germline V gives CDR1 SGDLS, CDR2 YYNGEE. CDR3 length equals 14 residues. J gave up 14 bases and V 5 bases, and 14 bases lay outside the gene matches. The CDR3 DNA reads TGTGCCAGCAGTCCTGGGGTAGCGGGAGATCGTAAGTTCTTC. It codes for CASSPGVAGDRKFF.

The chain joins TRBV27 to TRBJ1-5, with D tentatively TRBD1 (6 bases). The CDR3 runs 16 residues. Germline-derived CDR1 and CDR2 are MNHEY and SMNVEV (reference sequence). V lost 2 bases and J 2 bases, leaving 13 bases between the germline ends. The DNA of the CDR3 is TGTGCCAGCAGTTTAGGGGGGCGGGCAGGCAATCAGCCCCAGCATTTT. Its protein product is CASSLGGRAGNQPQHF.

This chain joins TRBV29-1 and TRBJ1-5; D is uncertain. Trimming pared 5 bases from V and 0 bases from J, leaving 8 bases between. CDR3 length: 13 amino acids. CDR1 is SQVTM, CDR2 ANQGSEA, per germline. The CDR3 here is CSVRGNSNQPQHF. In DNA form, the CDR3 reads TGCAGCGTTAGAGGGAATAGCAATCAGCCCCAGCATTTT.

The chain couples TRBV5-1 to TRBJ2-1; 7 bases match TRBD2. Germline trimming cut 3 bases from V and 4 bases from J; bases unmatched to any gene: 10. CDR1 and CDR2 from the germline V gene are SGHRS and YFSETQ. This CDR3 comprises 16 residues. CDR3 sequence: CASSSFSGGSYNEQFF. The CDR3 region has the DNA TGCGCCAGCAGCTCCTTCTCTGGCGGGAGTTACAATGAGCAGTTCTTC.

V usage is TRBV9 and J usage is TRBJ2-3, with D unresolved. With 0 bases removed from V and 1 base from J, the gap between germline ends came to 9 bases. This CDR3 has 15 amino acids. Per the germline V gene, CDR1 is SGDLS and CDR2 is YYNGEE. CDR3 sequence reads: CASSVVLTGTDTQYF. The CDR3 DNA is TGTGCCAGCAGCGTAGTCTTGACGGGCACAGATACGCAGTATTTT. Supplemented by reference TRBV9 and TRBJ2-3, the full variable domain reads DSGVTQTPKHLITATGQRVTLRCSPRSGDLSVYWYQQSLDQGLQFLIQYYNGEERAKGNILERFSAQQFPDLHSELNLSSLELGDSALYFCASSVVLTGTDTQYFGPGTRLTVL.

The chain has TRBV6-6 and TRBJ2-5; no clear D. The V gene's germline CDR1 is MNHNY and CDR2 SVGAGI (reference sequence). V lost 0 bases, J lost 4 bases, and 3 bases lay in between. This CDR3 is built from 12 residues. The CDR3 DNA reads TGTGCCAGCAGTTACTCTGGAGAGACCCAGTACTTC. It translates to CASSYSGETQYF.

This clone appeared once. The chain recombines TRBV5-5 with TRBJ1-6; maybe TRBD1 (6 bases). This CDR3 spans 15 amino acids. CDR1 is SGHKS, CDR2 YYEKEE, per germline (reference sequence). Trimming took off 2 bases at V and 2 bases at J, with 8 bases between the two ends. In DNA form, the CDR3 reads TGTGCCAGCAGCTTTAGGGACACCTATAATTCACCCCTCCACTTT. It is translated as CASSFRDTYNSPLHF.

This clone appeared a single time. This chain uses TRBV9 with TRBJ2-7; D ambiguous. The CDR3 covers 14 residues. Trimming removed 0 bases from V and 3 bases from J, with 10 bases in between. Looked up from germline, CDR1 is SGDLS and CDR2 is YYNGEE. CDR3 sequence: CASSVGSISYEQYF. The CDR3 nucleotides are TGTGCCAGCAGCGTAGGCAGCATCAGCTACGAGCAGTACTTC.

The J gene is TRBJ2-7, the V gene TRBV19; TRBD2 matches at 10 bases. V was clipped by 9 bases and J by 7 bases; unmatched bases: 21. The CDR3 has 17 residues. CDR1 and CDR2 from the germline V gene are LNHDA and SQIVND (reference sequence). The CDR3 sequence is CASSTAYSLAGVGEQYF. The CDR3 DNA reads TGTGCCAGCTCGACAGCATACTCGCTAGCGGGAGTAGGAGAGCAGTACTTC.

As to this clone: The junction and the germline gene differ at one end; a read error may be behind it. The chain joins TRBV7-9 to TRBJ2-1; 9 bases align to TRBD2. Germline CDR1 SEHNR, CDR2 FQNEAQ (reference sequence). CDR3 length: 19 amino acids. This chain's CDR3 is CASSLEFGLAGSVYNERFF. The CDR3 nucleotides read TGTGCCAGCAGCTTAGAATTCGGTCTAGCGGGATCCGTGTACAATGAGCGGTTCTTC.

This clone was picked up one time. The chain combines TRBV10-3 with TRBJ2-1, with TRBD2 identical over 8 bases. The ends lost 6 bases at V and 3 bases at J; junction bases unmatched: 7. There are 15 residues in the CDR3. Germline V gene lookup returns CDR1 ENHRY and CDR2 SYGVKD. CDR3 amino acids: CAISRPGGVYNEQFF. The CDR3 bases are TGTGCCATCAGCCGGCCCGGGGGGGTCTACAATGAGCAGTTCTTC.